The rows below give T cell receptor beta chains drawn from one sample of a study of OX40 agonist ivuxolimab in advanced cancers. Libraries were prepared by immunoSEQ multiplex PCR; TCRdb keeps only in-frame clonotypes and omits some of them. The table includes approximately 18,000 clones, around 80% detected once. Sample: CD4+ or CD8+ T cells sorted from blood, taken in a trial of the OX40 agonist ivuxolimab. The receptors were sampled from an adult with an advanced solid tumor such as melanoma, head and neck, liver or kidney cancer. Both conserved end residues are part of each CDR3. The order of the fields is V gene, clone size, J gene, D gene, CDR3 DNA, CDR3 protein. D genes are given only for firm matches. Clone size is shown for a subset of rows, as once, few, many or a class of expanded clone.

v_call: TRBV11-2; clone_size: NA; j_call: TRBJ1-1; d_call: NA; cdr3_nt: TGTGCCAGCAGCCCCGGGGCACGCTACACTGAAGCTTTCTTT; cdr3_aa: CASSPGARYTEAFF
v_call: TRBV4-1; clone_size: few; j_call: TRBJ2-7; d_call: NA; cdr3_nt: TGCGCCAGCAGCCAAGAAGGCCTGACCTACGAGCAGTACTTC; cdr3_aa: CASSQEGLTYEQYF
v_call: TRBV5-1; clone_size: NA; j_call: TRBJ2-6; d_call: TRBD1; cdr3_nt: TGCGCCAGCAGCCCAATTACCGGGACAGGGTCTGGGGCCAACGTCCTGACTTTC; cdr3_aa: CASSPITGTGSGANVLTF
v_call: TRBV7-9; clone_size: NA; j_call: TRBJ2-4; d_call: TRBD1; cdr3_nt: TGTGCCAGCAGCCTTAGGACAGGGGAGGCCAAAAACATTCAGTACTTC; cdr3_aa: CASSLRTGEAKNIQYF
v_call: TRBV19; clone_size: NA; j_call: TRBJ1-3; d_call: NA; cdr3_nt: TGTGCCAGTAGCCGGGACATAAGAAACACCATATATTTT; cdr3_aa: CASSRDIRNTIYF
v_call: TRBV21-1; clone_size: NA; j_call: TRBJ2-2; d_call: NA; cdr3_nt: TGTGCCAGCAGCAAGAATAGGGTGGGCACCGGGGAGCTGTTTTTT; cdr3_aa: CASSKNRVGTGELFF
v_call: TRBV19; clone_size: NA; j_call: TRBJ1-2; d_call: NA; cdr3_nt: TGTGCCAGTAGTCTTTACGGGGCGCGAGGCTACACCTTC; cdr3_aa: CASSLYGARGYTF
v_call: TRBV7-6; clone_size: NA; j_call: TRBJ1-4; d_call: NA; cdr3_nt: TGTGCCAGCAGTCTAGGGGAAGAGTTTAATGAAAAACTGTTTTTT; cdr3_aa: CASSLGEEFNEKLFF
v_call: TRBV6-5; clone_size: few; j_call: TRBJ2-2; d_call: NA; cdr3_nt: TGTGCCAGCAGTTTACGGGGGAACACCGGGGAGCTGTTTTTT; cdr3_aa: CASSLRGNTGELFF
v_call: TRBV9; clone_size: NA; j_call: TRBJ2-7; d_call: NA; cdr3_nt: TGTGCCAGCAGCTCGCCGAGGGGGGGGACTACCGATACCTACGAGCAGTACTTC; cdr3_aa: CASSSPRGGTTDTYEQYF
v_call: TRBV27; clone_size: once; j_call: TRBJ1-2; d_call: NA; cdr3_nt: TGTGCCAGCAGTCCCGGTCGTGGAGTCCCCTATGGCTACACCTTC; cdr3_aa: CASSPGRGVPYGYTF
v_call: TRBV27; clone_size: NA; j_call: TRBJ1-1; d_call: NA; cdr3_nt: TGTGCCAGCAGTTTAGGGATGACAGTGAACACTGAAGCTTTCTTT; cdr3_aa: CASSLGMTVNTEAFF
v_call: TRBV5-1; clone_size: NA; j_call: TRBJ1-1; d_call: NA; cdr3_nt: TGCGCCAGCAGCTTGGCGGTGGGCACTGAAGCTTTCTTT; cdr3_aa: CASSLAVGTEAFF
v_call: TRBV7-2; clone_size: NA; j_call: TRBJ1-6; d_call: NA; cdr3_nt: TGTGCCAGCAGCTTAGAGTGGCAGAACTATAATTCACCCCTCCACTTT; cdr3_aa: CASSLEWQNYNSPLHF
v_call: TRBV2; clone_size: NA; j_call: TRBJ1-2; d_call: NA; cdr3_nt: TGTGCCAGCTCCGTGACAAGGGACCTGATCCCCTATGGCTACACCTTC; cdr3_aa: CASSVTRDLIPYGYTF
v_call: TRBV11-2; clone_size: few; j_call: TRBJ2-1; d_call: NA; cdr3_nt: TGTGCCAGCAGCTCTCTGGGGGACGGAAACAATGAGCAGTTCTTC; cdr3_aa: CASSSLGDGNNEQFF
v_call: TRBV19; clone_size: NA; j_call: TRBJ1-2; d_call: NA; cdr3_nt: TGTGCCAGTACCCCCCAGGGGAACTATGGCTACACCTTC; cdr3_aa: CASTPQGNYGYTF
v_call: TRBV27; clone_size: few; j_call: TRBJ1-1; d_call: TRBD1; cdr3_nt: TGTGCCAGCAGGCGGACAGGGGGGCTCACTGAAGCTTTCTTT; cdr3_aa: CASRRTGGLTEAFF
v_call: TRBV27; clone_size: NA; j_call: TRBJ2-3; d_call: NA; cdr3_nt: TGTGCCAGCAGTTCCTCCTCACTCGCCACAGATACGCAGTATTTT; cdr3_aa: CASSSSSLATDTQYF
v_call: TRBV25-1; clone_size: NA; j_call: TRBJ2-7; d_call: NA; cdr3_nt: TGTGCCAGCAGTGAATACGGCTTGGGGGCCGAGCAGTACTTC; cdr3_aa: CASSEYGLGAEQYF
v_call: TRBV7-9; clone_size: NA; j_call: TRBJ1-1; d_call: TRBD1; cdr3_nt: TGTGCCAGCAGCTTAGTGGTGGGACAGGTGGGTGAAGCTTTCTTT; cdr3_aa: CASSLVVGQVGEAFF
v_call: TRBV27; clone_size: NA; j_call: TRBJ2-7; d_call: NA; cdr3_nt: TGTGCCAGCAGTCCAGCGGAGACCGGTTACGAGCAGTACTTC; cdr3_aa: CASSPAETGYEQYF
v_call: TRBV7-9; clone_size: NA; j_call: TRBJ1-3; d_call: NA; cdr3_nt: TGTGCCAGCAGCCCGACAGGCATCGGTGTCTCTGGAAACACCATATATTTT; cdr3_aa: CASSPTGIGVSGNTIYF
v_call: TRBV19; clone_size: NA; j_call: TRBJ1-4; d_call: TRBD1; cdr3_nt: TGTGCCAGTAGTATCGGACAGGGAGCGGCTAATGAAAAACTGTTTTTT; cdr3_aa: CASSIGQGAANEKLFF
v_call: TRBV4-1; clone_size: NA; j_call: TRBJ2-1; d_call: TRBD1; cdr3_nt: TGCGCCAGCAGCCGATATCCGGACAGGTACAATGAGCAGTTCTTC; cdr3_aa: CASSRYPDRYNEQFF
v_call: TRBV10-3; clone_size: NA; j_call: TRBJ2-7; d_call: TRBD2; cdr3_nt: TGTGCCATCAGTGAGTATGGGGGAGGGCCTCACTACGAGCAGTACTTC; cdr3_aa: CAISEYGGGPHYEQYF
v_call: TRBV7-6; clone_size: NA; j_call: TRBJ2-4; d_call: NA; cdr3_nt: TGTGCCAGCAGCGTCTACCCCGGAGGGACAGACTTAGCCAAAAACATTCAGTACTTC; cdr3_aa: CASSVYPGGTDLAKNIQYF
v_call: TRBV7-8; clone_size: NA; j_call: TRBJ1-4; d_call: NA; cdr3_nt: TGTGCCAGCAGTCCGCAGGCTTTTGAAAAACTGTTTTTT; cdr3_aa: CASSPQAFEKLFF
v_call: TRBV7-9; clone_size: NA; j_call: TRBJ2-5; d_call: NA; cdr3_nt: TGTGCCAGCAGCTTAAGGACCCAAGAGACCCAGTACTTC; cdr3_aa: CASSLRTQETQYF
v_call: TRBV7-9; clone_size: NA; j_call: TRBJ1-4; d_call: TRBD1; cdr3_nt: TGTGCCAGCAGCTTAGCGGAGGGACAGGGTGAAAAACTGTTTTTT; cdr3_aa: CASSLAEGQGEKLFF
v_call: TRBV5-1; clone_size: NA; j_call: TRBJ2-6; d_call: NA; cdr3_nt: TGCGCCAGCAGGCAGGACCTCTCTGGGGCCAACGTCCTGACTTTC; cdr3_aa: CASRQDLSGANVLTF
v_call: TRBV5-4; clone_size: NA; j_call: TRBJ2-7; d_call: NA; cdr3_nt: TGTGCCAGCAGCTCGTGGCAGGGTGACTACGAGCAGTACTTC; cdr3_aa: CASSSWQGDYEQYF
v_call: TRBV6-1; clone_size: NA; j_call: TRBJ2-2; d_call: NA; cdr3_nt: TGTGCCAGCAGTGAAGACCCCTTGAACACCGGGGAGCTGTTTTTT; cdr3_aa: CASSEDPLNTGELFF
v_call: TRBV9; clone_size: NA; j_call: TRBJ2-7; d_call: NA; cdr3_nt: TGTGCCAGCAGCGTAGCACCGGGGTACCATTACGAGCAGTACTTC; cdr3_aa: CASSVAPGYHYEQYF
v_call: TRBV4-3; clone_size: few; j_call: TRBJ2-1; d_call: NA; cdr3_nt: TGCGCCAGCAGCCAAGGTGAAGGGTGGTACCTCGGGAATGAGCAGTTCTTC; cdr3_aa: CASSQGEGWYLGNEQFF
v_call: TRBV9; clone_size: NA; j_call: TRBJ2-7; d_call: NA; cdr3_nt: TGTGCCAGCAGCGTAAGGGACGGAACCTACGAGCAGTACTTC; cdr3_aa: CASSVRDGTYEQYF
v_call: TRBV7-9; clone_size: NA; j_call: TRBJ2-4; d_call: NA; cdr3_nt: TGTGCCAGCAGCCCCCCCAACACTGTAGCCAAAAACATTCAGTACTTC; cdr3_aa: CASSPPNTVAKNIQYF
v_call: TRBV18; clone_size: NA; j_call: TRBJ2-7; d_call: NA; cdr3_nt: TGTGCCAGCTCACCACTGCGGGGCCGACCCTCCTACGAGCAGTACTTC; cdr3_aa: CASSPLRGRPSYEQYF
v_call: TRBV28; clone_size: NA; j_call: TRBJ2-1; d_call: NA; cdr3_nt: TGTGCCAGCAGTTCTACGGACTATCTCCTGGCCAATGAGCAGTTCTTC; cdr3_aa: CASSSTDYLLANEQFF
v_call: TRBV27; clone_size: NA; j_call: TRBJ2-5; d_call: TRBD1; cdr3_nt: TGTGCCAGCAGACCCGGGACAGGGACCCAAGAGACCCAGTACTTC; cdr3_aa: CASRPGTGTQETQYF
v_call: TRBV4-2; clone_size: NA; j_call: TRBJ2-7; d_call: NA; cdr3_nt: TGTGCCAGCAGCCCAGGGGGAGGGGCAAACTACGAGCAGTACTTC; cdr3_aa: CASSPGGGANYEQYF
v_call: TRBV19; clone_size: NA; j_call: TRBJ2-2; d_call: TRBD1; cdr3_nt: TGTGCCAGTAGTATAAGGGACAGGGAGGACACCGGGGAGCTGTTTTTT; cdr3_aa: CASSIRDREDTGELFF
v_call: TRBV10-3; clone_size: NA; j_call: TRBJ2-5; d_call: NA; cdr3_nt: TGTGCCATCAGTGATTCGACTCTGGGAGAGACCCAGTACTTC; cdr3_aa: CAISDSTLGETQYF
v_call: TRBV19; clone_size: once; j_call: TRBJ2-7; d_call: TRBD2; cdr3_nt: TGTGCCAGTAGTATCATAGCGGGGGACTACGAGCAGTACTTC; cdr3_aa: CASSIIAGDYEQYF
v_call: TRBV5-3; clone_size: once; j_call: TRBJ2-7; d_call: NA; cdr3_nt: TGTGCCAGCAGCTTGGAGGACGGGTGGCAGTACTTC; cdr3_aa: CASSLEDGWQYF
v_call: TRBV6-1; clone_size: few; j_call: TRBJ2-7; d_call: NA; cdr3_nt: TGTGCCAGCAGTGTGGGGCGCTGGACCTACGAGCAGTACTTC; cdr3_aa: CASSVGRWTYEQYF
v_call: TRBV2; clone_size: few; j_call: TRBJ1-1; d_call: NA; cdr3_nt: TGTGCCAGACAGGCTAACACTGAAGCTTTCTTT; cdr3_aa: CARQANTEAFF
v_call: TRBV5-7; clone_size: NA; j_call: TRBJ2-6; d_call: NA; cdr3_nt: TGTGCCAGCAGTCCCTCTGGGGCCAACGTCCTGACTTTC; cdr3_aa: CASSPSGANVLTF
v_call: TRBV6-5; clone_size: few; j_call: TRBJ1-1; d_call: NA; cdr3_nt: TGTGCCAGCAGTTACCATATCTCGGACACTGAAGCTTTCTTT; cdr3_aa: CASSYHISDTEAFF
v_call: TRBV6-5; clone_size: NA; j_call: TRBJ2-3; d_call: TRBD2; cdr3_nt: TGTGCCAGCAGTTACGGGACTAGCGGGACGACAGATACGCAGTATTTT; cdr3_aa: CASSYGTSGTTDTQYF
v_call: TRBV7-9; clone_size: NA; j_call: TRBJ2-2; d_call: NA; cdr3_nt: TGTGCCAGCAGCTCACTGACCTACACCGGGGAGCTGTTTTTT; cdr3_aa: CASSSLTYTGELFF
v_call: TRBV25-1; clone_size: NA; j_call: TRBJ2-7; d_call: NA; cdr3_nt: TGTGCCAGCAGTGGGTCCTACGAGCAGTACTTC; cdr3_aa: CASSGSYEQYF
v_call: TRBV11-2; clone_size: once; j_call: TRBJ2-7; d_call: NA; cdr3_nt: TGTGCCAGCAGCTTAGGGGGCCTCTACGAGCAGTACTTC; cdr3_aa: CASSLGGLYEQYF
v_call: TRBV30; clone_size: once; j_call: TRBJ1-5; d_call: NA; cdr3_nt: TGTGCCTGGAGTCCAGGGGCCAGCAATCAGCCCCAGCATTTT; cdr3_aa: CAWSPGASNQPQHF